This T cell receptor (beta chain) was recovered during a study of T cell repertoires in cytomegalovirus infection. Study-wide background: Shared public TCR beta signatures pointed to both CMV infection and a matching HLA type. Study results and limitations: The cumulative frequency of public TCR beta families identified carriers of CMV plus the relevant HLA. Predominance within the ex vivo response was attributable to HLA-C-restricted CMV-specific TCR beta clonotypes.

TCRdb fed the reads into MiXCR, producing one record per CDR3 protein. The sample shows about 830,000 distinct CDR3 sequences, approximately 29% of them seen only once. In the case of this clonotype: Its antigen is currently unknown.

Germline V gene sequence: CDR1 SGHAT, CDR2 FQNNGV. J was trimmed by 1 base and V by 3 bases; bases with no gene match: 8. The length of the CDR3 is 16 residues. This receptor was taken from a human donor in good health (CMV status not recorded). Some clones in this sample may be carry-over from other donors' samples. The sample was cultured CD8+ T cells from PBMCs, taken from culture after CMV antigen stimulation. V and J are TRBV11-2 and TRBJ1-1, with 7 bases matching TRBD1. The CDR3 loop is CASSFWRGQENTEAFF. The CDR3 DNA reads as TGTGCCAGCAGCTTTTGGAGAGGACAGGAGAACACTGAAGCTTTCTTT.